These 15 T cell receptor beta chains were all obtained from the same sample, sequenced in a study of T cells after yellow fever vaccination. Each CDR3 protein is one row after TCRdb ran MiXCR on the 5' RACE reads. The sample has about 500,000 distinct CDR3 sequences, around a sixth seen once. Sequencing used PBMCs, obtained 5 to 6 days after the first yellow fever vaccination. These TCRs come from a man aged 18 to 29 who received the YFV17D yellow fever vaccine.

The chain employs TRBV19 and TRBJ1-1; D unresolved. V lost 6 bases to trimming and J lost 1 base, with 12 bases between them. Germline CDR1 is LNHDA and CDR2 is SQIVND (reference sequence). This CDR3 contains 14 residues. CDR3 coding DNA: TGTGCCAGTAGGATTCAAGCGGGGAACACTGAAGCTTTCTTT. Its translation is CASRIQAGNTEAFF.

This clonotype has only a few counts. This chain connects TRBV12-3 or TRBV12-4 to TRBJ2-3; 7 nucleotides agree with TRBD1. V lost 5 bases to trimming and J lost 5 bases; unmatched junction nucleotides: 4. The CDR3 has 13 amino acids. Written as DNA, the CDR3 is TGTGCCAGCAGTCAGCAGGGGGAAGATACGCAGTATTTT. Amino acids: CASSQQGEDTQYF.

In this sample, this clonotype turned up many times. The V gene is TRBV5-1, the J gene TRBJ2-3; TRBD2 agrees at 7 bases. The J segment lost 4 bases and the V segment lost 6 bases, leaving 11 bases of the junction unmatched. Germline lookup yields CDR1 SGHRS and CDR2 YFSETQ. The CDR3 is 15 residues long. CDR3 loop: CASTPTPGGADTQYF. DNA for the CDR3: TGCGCCAGCACCCCAACGCCGGGGGGTGCAGATACGCAGTATTTT.

This clonotype was counted only a few times. The CDR3 nucleotides are TGTGCCAGCAGCAGGGACCTTAATTCACCCCTCCACTTT. Protein sequence: CASSRDLNSPLHF. This chain uses TRBV5-8 with TRBJ1-6, with D tentatively TRBD1 (5 bases). Trimming shortened V by 4 bases and J by 6 bases, and 8 bases separated the two germline ends. There are 13 residues in the CDR3. Germline V gene sequence: CDR1 SGHTS, CDR2 YDEGEE.

The chain uses TRBV7-6 and TRBJ2-2; 11 nucleotides match TRBD2. The CDR3 consists of 21 residues. Germline loops: CDR1 SGHVS, CDR2 FNYEAQ. Trimming at V came to 1 base and at J to 4 bases, leaving 17 bases not matched to a gene. This chain's CDR3 is CASSLVPPLAGGLRGTGELFF. CDR3 nucleotide sequence: TGTGCCAGCAGCTTAGTGCCCCCGCTAGCGGGGGGCCTCCGGGGCACCGGGGAGCTGTTTTTT.

This clonotype turned up a few times. The chain couples TRBV9 to TRBJ2-1, with D possibly called TRBD1 or TRBD2 (5 bases each). The CDR3 is 15 amino acids. V gave up 3 bases and J gave up 1 base, with 11 bases separating them. CDR1 is SGDLS, CDR2 YYNGEE, per germline. The CDR3 DNA follows: TGTGCCAGCAGCGGGGGACCCCTATCCTACAATGAGCAGTTCTTC. Translation gives CASSGGPLSYNEQFF.

The rearrangement links TRBV29-1 to TRBJ1-1; D is unclear. Trimming left V 0 bases short and J 9 bases short, with 5 bases between. Germline V gene data show CDR1 as SQVTM and CDR2 as ANQGSEA. This CDR3 contains 10 residues. The CDR3 region has the DNA TGCAGCGTTGAAGATTCCCAAGCTTTCTTT. As protein: CSVEDSQAFF. The whole variable domain, remainder taken from reference TRBV29-1 and TRBJ1-1, is SAVISQKPSRDICQRGTSLTIQCQVDSQVTMMFWYRQQPGQSLTLIATANQGSEATYESGFVIDKFPISRPNLTFSTLTVSNMSPEDSSIYLCSVEDSQAFFGQGTRLTVV.

This clonotype was counted only a few times. This sequence joins TRBV5-1 and TRBJ1-1, with D perhaps TRBD1 (6 bases). V shed 0 bases and J shed 6 bases, with 18 bases lying between them. CDR1 and CDR2 (germline): SGHRS, YFSETQ. The CDR3 spans 16 residues. CDR3 sequence: CASSLAPGPGGAEAFF. In DNA form, the CDR3 reads TGCGCCAGCAGCTTGGCTCCCGGACCGGGGGGCGCTGAAGCTTTCTTT.

The genes are TRBV5-1 and TRBJ2-2; TRBD2 is a possible D gene (6 bases). The CDR3 runs to 15 residues. Germline V lookup: CDR1 SGHRS, CDR2 YFSETQ. Between the trimmed V and J ends, which lost 4 bases and 5 bases, there was a span of 15 bases. The CDR3 loop reads CASSAGPGTTGELFF. The CDR3 region has the DNA TGCGCCAGCAGCGCGGGGCCAGGGACTACCGGGGAGCTGTTTTTT.

The chain has TRBV29-1 and TRBJ1-3; 8 bases map to TRBD1. The germline V gene encodes CDR1 SQVTM and CDR2 ANQGSEA. Germline trimming cut 6 bases from V and 3 bases from J; bases unmatched to any gene: 7. CDR3 size: 14 residues. The CDR3 sequence: CSVTDRANGNTIYF. In DNA, the CDR3 is TGCAGCGTGACGGACAGGGCCAATGGAAACACCATATATTTT. The full variable domain, in which reference TRBV29-1 and TRBJ1-3 provide the parts outside the CDR3, is SAVISQKPSRDICQRGTSLTIQCQVDSQVTMMFWYRQQPGQSLTLIATANQGSEATYESGFVIDKFPISRPNLTFSTLTVSNMSPEDSSIYLCSVTDRANGNTIYFGEGSWLTVV.

This rearrangement joins TRBV15 to TRBJ2-7, with TRBD2 matching over 8 bases. Germline assignment: CDR1 LNHNV and CDR2 YYDKDF (reference sequence). The CDR3 runs to 14 residues. J lost 2 bases, V lost 5 bases, and 5 bases had no gene match. The CDR3 nucleotides read TGTGCCACCAGCTCTCAGCGGGGGACCTACGAGCAGTACTTC. Its translation: CATSSQRGTYEQYF.

This clonotype was counted between two and nine times. The V call is TRBV12-3 or TRBV12-4, the J call TRBJ1-2; a possible D gene is TRBD1 (5 bases). The CDR3 totals 17 residues. V lost 7 bases and J 0 bases, leaving 21 bases between the germline ends. CDR3 loop: CASIPYQDSHSNYGYTF. As DNA, the CDR3 is TGTGCCAGCATCCCCTATCAAGACAGCCATTCTAACTATGGCTACACCTTC.

This clonotype was seen a handful of times. The genes are TRBV19 and TRBJ1-1; possible D gene TRBD1, 6 bases. V gave up 8 bases and J gave up 1 base, with 11 bases separating them. Germline V gene sequence: CDR1 LNHDA, CDR2 SQIVND (reference sequence). This CDR3 spans 13 amino acids. The CDR3 is CASARTENTEAFF. The CDR3 DNA is TGTGCCAGTGCAAGGACAGAGAACACTGAAGCTTTCTTT. The variable domain in full, completed from reference TRBV19 and TRBJ1-1, reads DGGITQSPKYLFRKEGQNVTLSCEQNLNHDAMYWYRQDPGQGLRLIYYSQIVNDFQKGDIAEGYSVSREKKESFPLTVTSAQKNPTAFYLCASARTENTEAFFGQGTRLTVV.

Only a few counts were recorded for this clonotype. The gene calls are TRBV6-4 and TRBJ2-3; D may be TRBD2 (5 bases). With 4 bases removed from V and 8 bases from J, the gap between germline ends came to 16 bases. The CDR3 extends over 14 amino acids. Germline V gene lookup returns CDR1 MRHNA and CDR2 SNTAGT. CDR3 sequence (DNA): TGTGCCAGCAGTGCCTTCCGGGGATTCGCTACGCAGTATTTT. Translation: CASSAFRGFATQYF.

The chain is built from TRBV6-6 and TRBJ2-5, with D possibly being TRBD1 (6 bases). V was trimmed by 0 bases and J by 10 bases, leaving 12 bases between them. The CDR3 spans 13 residues. CDR1 is MNHNY, CDR2 SVGAGI, per germline (reference sequence). In DNA, the CDR3 is TGTGCCAGCAGTTACTCCGGGACATCTGGCCAGTACTTC. Its protein is CASSYSGTSGQYF.